Each of the 15 T cell receptor beta chains below was sequenced from the same sample in a study of control samples from healthy donors and cancer patients. Sequencing was performed with immunoSEQ multiplex PCR; in TCRdb, only in-frame clones are kept and a portion is missing. The sample holds about 71,000 clones; nearly 90% are singletons and the top ten take 15% to 20%. Sample: PBMCs. The receptors originated from a man aged 55 to 70 with lung cancer.

V usage is TRBV6-5 and J usage is TRBJ1-1; 9 bases line up with TRBD1. The germline V gene has CDR1 MNHEY and CDR2 SVGAGI. The CDR3 runs 14 residues. Losses at the gene ends were 2 bases for V and 7 bases for J; bases not matched to a gene: 5. The CDR3 sequence is CASSYLPGQGEAFF. In nucleotides, the CDR3 is TGTGCCAGCAGTTACCTGCCGGGACAGGGTGAAGCTTTCTTT.

This chain uses TRBV25-1 with TRBJ1-1; D gene ambiguous. The germline gives CDR1 MGHDK, CDR2 SYGVNS. This CDR3 has 14 amino acids. V lost 3 bases to trimming and J lost 2 bases, with 10 bases between them. The CDR3 coding sequence is TGTGCCAGCAGTGAGCTTCCGCCTAACACTGAAGCTTTCTTT. Its protein product is CASSELPPNTEAFF. The full variable domain, with the rest looked up from reference TRBV25-1 and TRBJ1-1, is EADIYQTPRYLVIGTGKKITLECSQTMGHDKMYWYQQDPGMELHLIHYSYGVNSTEKGDLSSESTVSRIRTEHFPLTLESARPSHTSQYLCASSELPPNTEAFFGQGTRLTVV.

This chain uses TRBV5-1 with TRBJ2-7; the D is unclear. Looked up from germline, CDR1 is SGHRS and CDR2 is YFSETQ. V dropped 0 bases and J dropped 3 bases, with 7 bases sitting between them. CDR3 length equals 13 residues. The CDR3 is CASSLETRYEQYF. CDR3 DNA sequence: TGCGCCAGCAGCTTGGAGACCCGCTACGAGCAGTACTTC.

The chain is built from TRBV5-4 and TRBJ2-3, with 8 bases matching TRBD1. The germline gives CDR1 SGHNT, CDR2 YYREEE (reference sequence). The trim removed 5 bases at V and 2 bases at J, leaving 7 bases unmatched. The CDR3 runs to 15 residues. In DNA form, the CDR3 reads TGTGCCAGCAGGCCGGACAGGGCTTCCACAGATACGCAGTATTTT. The encoded protein is CASRPDRASTDTQYF.

The V gene is TRBV5-1, the J gene TRBJ2-6, with D unresolved. Trimming took off 0 bases at V and 0 bases at J, with 7 bases between the two ends. The CDR3 consists of 16 residues. Germline V gene lookup returns CDR1 SGHRS and CDR2 YFSETQ. The CDR3 sequence is CASSLAASSGANVLTF. The CDR3, as DNA: TGCGCCAGCAGCTTGGCGGCTAGCTCTGGGGCCAACGTCCTGACTTTC.

This rearrangement joins TRBV10-1 to TRBJ1-3, with D possibly being TRBD1 (5 bases). CDR3 length: 17 amino acids. V lost 3 bases, J lost 2 bases, and 17 bases lay in between. CDR1 is WNHNN, CDR2 SYGVQD, per germline (reference sequence). CDR3 coding DNA: TGCGCCAGCAGTGACGAATTCGAGGACATCCCTGGAAACACCATATATTTT. This translates into CASSDEFEDIPGNTIYF.

This clone was picked up one time. The chain has TRBV7-3 and TRBJ2-2, with 9 bases that match TRBD1. The CDR3 spans 15 residues. The germline gives CDR1 SGHTA, CDR2 FQGTGA. Unmatched junction bases numbered 7, after V lost 6 bases and J lost 5 bases. The CDR3 loop is CASSLFGQGTGELFF. DNA for the CDR3: TGTGCCAGCAGTTTATTTGGACAGGGGACCGGGGAGCTGTTTTTT.

The chain links TRBV6-5 to TRBJ2-7; D gene ambiguous. V was cut by 6 bases and J by 4 bases, with 7 bases left in between. CDR1 and CDR2 from the germline V gene are MNHEY and SVGAGI. CDR3 length: 11 residues. Written as DNA, the CDR3 is TGTGCCAGCAGCCGGCTATACGAGCAGTACTTC. Its protein product is CASSRLYEQYF.

This chain connects TRBV5-4 to TRBJ2-1; D call uncertain. The CDR3 is 13 residues long. V shed 0 bases and J shed 5 bases, with 6 bases lying between them. Germline V gives CDR1 SGHNT, CDR2 YYREEE (reference sequence). CDR3 nucleotides: TGTGCCAGCAGCTTGGGACGCAACAATGAGCAGTTCTTC. Its protein product is CASSLGRNNEQFF.

With regard to this clone: At one boundary the junction diverges from the germline segment, which might be a read error. CDR3 amino acids: CASSKGPIEGKIF. In nucleotides, the CDR3 is TGTGCCAGTAGTAAAGGACCAATCGAGGGGAAAATATTT. V usage is TRBV19 and J usage is TRBJ1-1, with D possibly being TRBD1 (5 bases). The CDR3 spans 13 residues. Germline lookup yields CDR1 LNHDA and CDR2 SQIVND (reference sequence).

The chain links TRBV4-2 to TRBJ2-5; 11 bases match TRBD2. Germline-derived CDR1 and CDR2 are LGHNA and YNFKEQ. CDR3 length: 16 amino acids. J lost 5 bases, V lost 3 bases, and 8 bases had no gene match. In DNA form, the CDR3 reads TGTGCCAGCAGCCATCCTACTAGCGGGGGTATGGAGACCCAGTACTTC. It yields the protein CASSHPTSGGMETQYF.

V and J are TRBV2 and TRBJ2-2, with 7 bases that match TRBD1. The CDR3 sequence is 15 residues long. Trimming took 5 bases from V and 4 from J; bases not matched to a gene: 7. CDR1 and CDR2 (germline): SNHLY, FYNNEI. CDR3 coding DNA: TGTGCCAGCAGTCCACAGGGGCAGGTCACCGGGGAGCTGTTTTTT. This sequence encodes CASSPQGQVTGELFF.

The genes are TRBV5-8 and TRBJ1-1; D perhaps matches TRBD1 (5 bases). Between the trimmed V and J ends, which lost 3 bases and 4 bases, there was a span of 13 bases. Germline V gene sequence: CDR1 SGHTS, CDR2 YDEGEE. This CDR3 is built from 14 residues. Here the CDR3 DNA reads TGTGCCAGCAGCTCCCAATCTGGGGGCACTGAAGCTTTCTTT. It yields the protein CASSSQSGGTEAFF.

The chain uses TRBV3-1 (or the pseudogene TRBV3-2) and TRBJ2-2; D unresolved. CDR1 is LGHDT and CDR2 is YNNKEL in the germline V gene (reference sequence). The CDR3 runs 13 residues. The ends were cut back, 4 bases at V and 6 bases at J, with 9 bases in the middle. The CDR3 spells CASSPPPAGELFF. CDR3 DNA: TGTGCCAGCAGCCCGCCCCCCGCCGGGGAGCTGTTTTTT.

The chain has TRBV6-5 and TRBJ2-6, with 9 bases that match TRBD1. The J segment lost 0 bases and the V segment lost 6 bases, leaving 0 bases of the junction unmatched. CDR1 is MNHEY and CDR2 is SVGAGI in the germline V gene. The CDR3 covers 15 residues. The CDR3 loop is CASRTGGSGANVLTF. The CDR3 nucleotides read TGTGCCAGCAGGACAGGGGGCTCTGGGGCCAACGTCCTGACTTTC.